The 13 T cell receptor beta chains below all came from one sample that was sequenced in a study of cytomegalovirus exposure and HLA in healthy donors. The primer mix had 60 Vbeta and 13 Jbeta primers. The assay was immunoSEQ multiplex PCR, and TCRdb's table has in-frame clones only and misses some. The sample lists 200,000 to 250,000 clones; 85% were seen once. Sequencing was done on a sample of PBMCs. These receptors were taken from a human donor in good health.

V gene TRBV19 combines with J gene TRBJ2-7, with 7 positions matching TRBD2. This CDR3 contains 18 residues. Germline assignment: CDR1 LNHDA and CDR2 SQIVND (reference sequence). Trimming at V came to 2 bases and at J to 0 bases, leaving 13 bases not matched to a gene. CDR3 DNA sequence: TGTGCCAGTAGTATATCGGGAAGCGGGACCCTGGGCTCCTACGAGCAGTACTTC. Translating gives CASSISGSGTLGSYEQYF.

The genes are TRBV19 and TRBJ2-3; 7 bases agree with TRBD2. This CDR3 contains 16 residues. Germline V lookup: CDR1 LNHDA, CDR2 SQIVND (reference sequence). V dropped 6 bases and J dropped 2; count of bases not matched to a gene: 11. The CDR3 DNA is TGTGCCAGTAGGGATCGAGCGGGAATCCCCACAGATACGCAGTATTTT. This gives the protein CASRDRAGIPTDTQYF.

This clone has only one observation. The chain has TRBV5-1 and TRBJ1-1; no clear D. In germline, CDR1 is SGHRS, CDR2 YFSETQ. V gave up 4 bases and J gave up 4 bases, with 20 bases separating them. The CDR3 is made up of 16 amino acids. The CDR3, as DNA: TGCGCCAGCAGCCCCGTTCGGTCAGGCTACGGCACTGAAGCTTTCTTT. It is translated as CASSPVRSGYGTEAFF.

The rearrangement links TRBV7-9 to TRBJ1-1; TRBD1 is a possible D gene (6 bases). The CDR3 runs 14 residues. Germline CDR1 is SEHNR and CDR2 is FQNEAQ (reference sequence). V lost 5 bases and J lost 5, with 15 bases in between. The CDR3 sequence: CASSPHRERTEAFF. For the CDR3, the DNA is TGTGCCAGCAGCCCCCACAGGGAGCGGACTGAAGCTTTCTTT.

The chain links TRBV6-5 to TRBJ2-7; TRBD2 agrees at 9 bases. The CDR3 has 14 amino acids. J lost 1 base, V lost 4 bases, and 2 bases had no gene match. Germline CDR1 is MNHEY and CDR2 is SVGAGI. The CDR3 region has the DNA TGTGCCAGCAGTTTTAGCGGGAGTTCCTACGAGCAGTACTTC. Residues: CASSFSGSSYEQYF.

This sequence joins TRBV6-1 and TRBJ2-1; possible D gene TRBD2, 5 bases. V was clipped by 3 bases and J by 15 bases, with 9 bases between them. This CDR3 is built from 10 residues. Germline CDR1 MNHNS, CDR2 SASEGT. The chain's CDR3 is CASSELAWFF. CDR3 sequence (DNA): TGTGCCAGCAGTGAGCTAGCTTGGTTCTTC.

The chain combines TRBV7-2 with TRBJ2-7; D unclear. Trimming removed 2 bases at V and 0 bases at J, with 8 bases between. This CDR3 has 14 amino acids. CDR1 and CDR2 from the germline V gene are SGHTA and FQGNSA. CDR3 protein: CASSLWQASYEQYF. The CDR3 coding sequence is TGTGCCAGCAGCTTATGGCAGGCCTCCTACGAGCAGTACTTC.

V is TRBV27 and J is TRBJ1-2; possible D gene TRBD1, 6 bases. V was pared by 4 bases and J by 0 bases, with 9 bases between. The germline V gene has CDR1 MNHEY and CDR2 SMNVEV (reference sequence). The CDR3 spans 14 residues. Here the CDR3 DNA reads TGTGCCAGCAGTTCAGGGACAACTAACTATGGCTACACCTTC. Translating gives CASSSGTTNYGYTF.

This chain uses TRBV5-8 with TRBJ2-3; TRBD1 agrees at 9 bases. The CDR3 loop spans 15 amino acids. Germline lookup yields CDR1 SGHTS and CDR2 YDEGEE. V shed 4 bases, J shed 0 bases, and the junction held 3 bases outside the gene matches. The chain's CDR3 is CASSPTGGSTDTQYF. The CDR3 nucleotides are TGTGCCAGCAGCCCGACAGGGGGAAGCACAGATACGCAGTATTTT.

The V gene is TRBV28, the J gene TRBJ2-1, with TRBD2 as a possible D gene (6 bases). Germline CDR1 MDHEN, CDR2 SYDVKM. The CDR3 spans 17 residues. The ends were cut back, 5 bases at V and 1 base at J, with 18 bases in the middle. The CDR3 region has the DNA TGTGCCAGCAGTCCTTCCCGAGGGCGGGAATCCTACAATGAGCAGTTCTTC. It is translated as CASSPSRGRESYNEQFF. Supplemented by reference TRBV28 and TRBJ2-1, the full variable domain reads DVKVTQSSRYLVKRTGEKVFLECVQDMDHENMFWYRQDPGLGLRLIYFSYDVKMKEKGDIPEGYSVSREKKERFSLILESASTNQTSMYLCASSPSRGRESYNEQFFGPGTRLTVL.

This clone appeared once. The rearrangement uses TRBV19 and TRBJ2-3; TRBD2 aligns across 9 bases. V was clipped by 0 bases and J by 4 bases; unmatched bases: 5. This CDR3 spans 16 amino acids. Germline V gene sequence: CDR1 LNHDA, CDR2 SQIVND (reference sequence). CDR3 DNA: TGTGCCAGTAGTATAGATCTGGTAGCGGGAGCAGATACGCAGTATTTT. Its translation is CASSIDLVAGADTQYF.

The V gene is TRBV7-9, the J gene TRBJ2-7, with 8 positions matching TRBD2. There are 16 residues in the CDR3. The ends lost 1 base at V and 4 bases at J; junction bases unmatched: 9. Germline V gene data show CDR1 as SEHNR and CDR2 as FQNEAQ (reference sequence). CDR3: CASSLVSGLAGYEQYF. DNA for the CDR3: TGTGCCAGCAGCTTAGTCAGCGGGCTAGCGGGTTACGAGCAGTACTTC.

CDR3 in amino acids: CATLYGVLEKLFF. CDR3 nucleotides: TGTGCCACCCTTTACGGGGTCCTTGAAAAACTGTTTTTT. The chain combines TRBV27 with TRBJ1-4; D ambiguous. This CDR3 has 13 amino acids. V lost 10 bases and J 7 bases, leaving 16 bases between the germline ends. Germline CDR1 MNHEY, CDR2 SMNVEV (reference sequence).